These T cell receptor beta chains were read from a single sample in a study of spatial heterogeneity in lung cancer. Each CDR3 protein is one row after TCRdb ran MiXCR on the 5' RACE reads. The profile shows 85,000 to 100,000 distinct CDR3 sequences, less than 20% of them singletons. The sequences come from PBMCs, collected at follow-up. The receptors originated from a male donor with early-stage non-small cell lung cancer. Both conserved end residues are part of each CDR3. A D gene is named only where the DNA matches it firmly. Clone size is stated in some rows and not others, as once, few, many or a class when expanded.

D: .; size: many; J: TRBJ2-3; V: TRBV5-1; DNA: TGCGCCAGCCATTCATCTAGCGTCGGGTTGGCAGATACGCAGTATTTT; CDR3: CASHSSSVGLADTQYF
D: TRBD2; size: .; J: TRBJ2-3; V: TRBV6-2/TRBV6-3; DNA: TGTGCCAGCAGTCAGCGGGACCCCGTTTGGGTGACGCAGTATTTT; CDR3: CASSQRDPVWVTQYF
D: .; size: few; J: TRBJ2-5; V: TRBV19; DNA: TGTGCCAGTAGTATTGCGGCAGGGGCGGAGGAGACCCAGTACTTC; CDR3: CASSIAAGAEETQYF
D: .; size: .; J: TRBJ2-7; V: TRBV2; DNA: TGTGCCAGGGGAGGACGACCTTACGAGCAGTACTTC; CDR3: CARGGRPYEQYF
D: .; size: .; J: TRBJ1-1; V: TRBV18; DNA: TGTGCCAGCTCACCAGGACAGCACACTGAAGCTTTCTTT; CDR3: CASSPGQHTEAFF
D: TRBD2; size: .; J: TRBJ2-2; V: TRBV24-1; DNA: TGTGCCACCAGTGATCCTAGCGGGGCGACCCTAAACACCGGGGAGCTGTTTTTT; CDR3: CATSDPSGATLNTGELFF
D: .; size: .; J: TRBJ2-5; V: TRBV7-2; DNA: TGTGCCAGCAGCTTATTACCCGGGGGCAGACAAGAGACCCAGTACTTC; CDR3: CASSLLPGGRQETQYF
D: .; size: .; J: TRBJ1-2; V: TRBV6-5; DNA: TGTGCCAGCCGGAAAGGTGACTATGGCTATGGCTACACCTTC; CDR3: CASRKGDYGYGYTF
D: .; size: few; J: TRBJ2-5; V: TRBV7-2; DNA: TGTGCCAGCAGCCTCAAAATGGAGACCCAGTACTTC; CDR3: CASSLKMETQYF
D: TRBD2; size: many; J: TRBJ2-5; V: TRBV7-2; DNA: TGTGCCAGCAGCTTAGCGGCGGGGGGGTACCAAGAGACCCAGTACTTC; CDR3: CASSLAAGGYQETQYF
D: TRBD2; size: many; J: TRBJ2-2; V: TRBV9; DNA: TGTGCCAGCAGCTTCAGGACTAGCGGGAGATTAATGGCCGGGGAGCTGTTTTTT; CDR3: CASSFRTSGRLMAGELFF
D: .; size: few; J: TRBJ1-3; V: TRBV5-1; DNA: TGCGCCAGCAGCTTTGGATCCCTCTACTCTGGAAACACCATATATTTT; CDR3: CASSFGSLYSGNTIYF
D: .; size: .; J: TRBJ2-5; V: TRBV10-3; DNA: TGTGCCATCAGTGAGAATCCGCGTCAAGAGACCCAGTACTTC; CDR3: CAISENPRQETQYF
D: .; size: .; J: TRBJ1-5; V: TRBV28; DNA: TGTGCCAGCAGTTTATCCGCTCAGCCCCAGCATTTT; CDR3: CASSLSAQPQHF
D: .; size: .; J: TRBJ2-3; V: TRBV6-2/TRBV6-3; DNA: TGTGCCAGCATCCTACGGGGTGAGGGGACGCAGTATTTT; CDR3: CASILRGEGTQYF
D: .; size: .; J: TRBJ1-5; V: TRBV19; DNA: TGTGCCACCAGAGGGGGTTACAATCAGCCCCAGCATTTT; CDR3: CATRGGYNQPQHF
D: .; size: .; J: TRBJ2-7; V: TRBV10-2; DNA: TGCGCCAGCAGACAGGGAACCTACGAGCAGTACTTC; CDR3: CASRQGTYEQYF
D: .; size: .; J: TRBJ2-4; V: TRBV12-3/TRBV12-4; DNA: TGTGCCAGCAGTTTAGAGTCGGCCCTCAAGGACATTCAGTACTTC; CDR3: CASSLESALKDIQYF
D: TRBD2; size: .; J: TRBJ2-3; V: TRBV11-2; DNA: TGTGCCAGCAGCTACCTAGCGGGGGGCACAGATACGCAGTATTTT; CDR3: CASSYLAGGTDTQYF
D: .; size: .; J: TRBJ2-5; V: TRBV11-2; DNA: TGTGCCAGCAGCCCAAAAGAGACCCAGTACTTC; CDR3: CASSPKETQYF
D: .; size: few; J: TRBJ1-2; V: TRBV6-2/TRBV6-3; DNA: TGTGCCAGCAGTTACTCCTCGGCGACCCGACGGGGTAGGCTAAATGGCTACACCTTC; CDR3: CASSYSSATRRGRLNGYTF
D: .; size: .; J: TRBJ2-5; V: TRBV11-2; DNA: TGTGCCAGCAGCCAAGATGGGTTTAGAGAGACCCAGTACTTC; CDR3: CASSQDGFRETQYF
D: .; size: many; J: TRBJ1-4; V: TRBV4-3; DNA: TGCGCCAGCAGCCAAGATGCGGGGCGAGGCGAAAAACTGTTTTTT; CDR3: CASSQDAGRGEKLFF
D: .; size: .; J: TRBJ2-1; V: TRBV5-1; DNA: TGCGCCAGCAGCCAAACGGGACCACTCAATGAGCAGTTCTTC; CDR3: CASSQTGPLNEQFF
D: .; size: few; J: TRBJ1-1; V: TRBV12-3/TRBV12-4; DNA: TGTGCCAGCAGTTGGCAGGGTCCGAACACTGAAGCTTTCTTT; CDR3: CASSWQGPNTEAFF
D: .; size: many; J: TRBJ1-5; V: TRBV7-9; DNA: TGTGCCAGCAGCTTCAACAGCAATCAGCCCCAGCATTTT; CDR3: CASSFNSNQPQHF
D: .; size: .; J: TRBJ1-5; V: TRBV10-3; DNA: TGTGCCATCAGTGACAGCTATCAGCCCCAGCATTTT; CDR3: CAISDSYQPQHF
D: TRBD2; size: .; J: TRBJ2-3; V: TRBV10-1; DNA: TGCGCCAGCAGTCCCGGGACTAGCGATAGGTATACGCAGTATTTT; CDR3: CASSPGTSDRYTQYF
D: .; size: few; J: TRBJ2-7; V: TRBV20-1; DNA: TGCAGTGCTGGAGACGAATTGGGCTCCGAGCAGTACTTC; CDR3: CSAGDELGSEQYF
D: TRBD2; size: .; J: TRBJ2-5; V: TRBV14; DNA: TGTGCCAGCCGACGGACTAGCGGGGCGGGAGAGACCCAGTACTTC; CDR3: CASRRTSGAGETQYF
D: .; size: .; J: TRBJ2-2; V: TRBV7-8; DNA: TGTGCCAGCAGCTCCCGGGGCGGGGAGCTGTTTTTT; CDR3: CASSSRGGELFF
D: .; size: few; J: TRBJ1-3; V: TRBV12-2; DNA: TGTGCAACGGGGAAATCGGGACCGTTCCGTGGAAACACCATATATTTT; CDR3: CATGKSGPFRGNTIYF
D: .; size: few; J: TRBJ1-4; V: TRBV19; DNA: TGTGCCAGTAGTCCCGGCGTGGGACGGACTAATGAAAAACTGTTTTTT; CDR3: CASSPGVGRTNEKLFF
D: .; size: few; J: TRBJ1-3; V: TRBV5-1; DNA: TGCGCCAGCAGCTCGACAGGCTCTGGAAACACCATATATTTT; CDR3: CASSSTGSGNTIYF
D: .; size: .; J: TRBJ1-2; V: TRBV5-1; DNA: TGCGCCAGCAGCTTGGATGTCAGGGACTATGGCTACACCTTC; CDR3: CASSLDVRDYGYTF
D: .; size: many; J: TRBJ1-1; V: TRBV24-1; DNA: TGTGCCACCAGTGATAGTAGGAGAGCTGAAGCTTTCTTT; CDR3: CATSDSRRAEAFF
D: .; size: few; J: TRBJ1-2; V: TRBV20-1; DNA: TGCAGTGCTAGACCGATAGTATCCATACAGGGAACCTATGGCTACACCTTC; CDR3: CSARPIVSIQGTYGYTF
D: .; size: .; J: TRBJ1-6; V: TRBV20-1; DNA: TGCAGTGCTAGACCAAAGGGAAGCTCCTATAATTCACCCCTCCACTTT; CDR3: CSARPKGSSYNSPLHF
D: TRBD1; size: .; J: TRBJ2-2; V: TRBV6-2/TRBV6-3; DNA: TGTGCCGCCTCAGGGGGATTCGGGACGACTTACACCGGGGAGCTGTTTTTT; CDR3: CAASGGFGTTYTGELFF
D: TRBD2; size: .; J: TRBJ2-3; V: TRBV9; DNA: TGTGCCAGCAGCGTAACTAGCGGGAGAACAGATACGCAGTATTTT; CDR3: CASSVTSGRTDTQYF
D: .; size: .; J: TRBJ1-2; V: TRBV25-1; DNA: TGTGCCAGCAGTGGGCCCACCCCCCCCTATGGCTACACCTTC; CDR3: CASSGPTPPYGYTF
D: .; size: few; J: TRBJ1-2; V: TRBV5-1; DNA: TGCGCCAGCAGCTTGGATTCCCAGAACTATGGCTACACCTTC; CDR3: CASSLDSQNYGYTF
D: .; size: once; J: TRBJ2-2; V: TRBV11-2; DNA: TGTGCCAGCAGATCGTCAAGGGGGGTTATAGGCACCGGGGAGCTGTTTTTT; CDR3: CASRSSRGVIGTGELFF
D: .; size: few; J: TRBJ1-6; V: TRBV20-1; DNA: TGCAGTGCTAGAGAGGGGCCCCTCGATAATTCACCCCTCCACTTT; CDR3: CSAREGPLDNSPLHF
D: .; size: .; J: TRBJ2-1; V: TRBV20-1; DNA: TGCAGTGCTCGACCTCAGGGACTTCCTTCATACAATGAGCAGTTCTTC; CDR3: CSARPQGLPSYNEQFF
D: .; size: .; J: TRBJ1-1; V: TRBV18; DNA: TGTGCCAGCTCAATTGGACAGTTGAACACTGAAGCTTTCTTT; CDR3: CASSIGQLNTEAFF
D: TRBD2; size: few; J: TRBJ2-3; V: TRBV4-2; DNA: TGTGCCAGCAGCCCGGGACTAGCGGGAGGCACAGATACGCAGTATTTT; CDR3: CASSPGLAGGTDTQYF
D: .; size: few; J: TRBJ2-7; V: TRBV20-1; DNA: TGCAGTGCTAATTCTGGGACACCCGGATCCTACGAGCAGTACTTC; CDR3: CSANSGTPGSYEQYF